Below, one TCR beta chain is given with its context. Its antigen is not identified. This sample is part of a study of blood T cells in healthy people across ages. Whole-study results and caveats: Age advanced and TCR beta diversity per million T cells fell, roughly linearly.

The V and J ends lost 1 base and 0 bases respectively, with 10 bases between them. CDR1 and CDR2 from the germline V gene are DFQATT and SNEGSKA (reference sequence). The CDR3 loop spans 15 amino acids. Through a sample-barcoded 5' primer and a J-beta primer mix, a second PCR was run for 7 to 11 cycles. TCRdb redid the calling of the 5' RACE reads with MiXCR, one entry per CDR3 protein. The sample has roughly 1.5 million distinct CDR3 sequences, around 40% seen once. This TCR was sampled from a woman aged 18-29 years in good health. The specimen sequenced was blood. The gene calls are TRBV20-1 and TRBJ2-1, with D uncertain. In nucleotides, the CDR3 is TGCAGTGCTAGAGGCAGGTCCCACTCCTACAATGAGCAGTTCTTC. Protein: CSARGRSHSYNEQFF.